This TCR beta chain was observed in a study of T cells in narcolepsy. On the study more broadly: Healthy controls were enrolled alongside patients with narcolepsy type 1 or type 2. General study points: Same-patient CSF and blood CD4+ T cell clonotypes included HCRT-specific and TRIB2-specific autoreactive ones. Reportedly, autoreactive clonotypes were serially detected in patients' blood but not controls'.

Comments on this clone: The antigen is undetermined.

Generated by immunoSEQ multiplex PCR, the TCRdb table keeps only in-frame clones and is missing some. Among 27,000 or so clones, about 89% were seen once, and the ten largest hold approximately 1.2%. Germline lookup yields CDR1 MNHNS and CDR2 SASEGT. The ends were cut back, 1 base at V and 0 bases at J, with 8 bases in the middle. The CDR3 loop spans 15 amino acids. V is TRBV6-1 and J is TRBJ2-3, with unresolved D. The receptor was isolated from a human donor with narcolepsy. Input material: CD45RA- memory CD4+ T cells from PBMCs. As DNA, the CDR3 is TGTGCCAGCAGTGAAGTTGGGTCTAGCACAGATACGCAGTATTTT. This encodes CASSEVGSSTDTQYF.